The sequence of this T cell receptor (beta chain) was determined in a study of T cell repertoires in cytomegalovirus infection. Study-wide results and limits: Summed frequency of public TCR beta families distinguished CMV carriers with the relevant HLA.

The germline CDR1 and CDR2 sequences are SNHLY and FYNNEI. Trimming cost V 4 bases and J 6 bases, with 10 bases left between them. This CDR3 is built from 12 residues. This clonotype came up once. Its antigen is unknown. One entry per CDR3 protein, called by TCRdb with MiXCR from the reads. The table shows roughly 130,000 distinct CDR3 sequences, with almost 9% occurring only once. This receptor was identified in a human donor in good health (CMV status not recorded). Some clones in this sample may be carry-over from other donors' samples. Sequenced: PBMCs. The chain has TRBV2 and TRBJ2-7; perhaps TRBD1 as D (5 bases). The CDR3, as DNA: TGTGCCAGCAGTGTGACAGTCCTCGAGCAGTACTTC. Translated: CASSVTVLEQYF.